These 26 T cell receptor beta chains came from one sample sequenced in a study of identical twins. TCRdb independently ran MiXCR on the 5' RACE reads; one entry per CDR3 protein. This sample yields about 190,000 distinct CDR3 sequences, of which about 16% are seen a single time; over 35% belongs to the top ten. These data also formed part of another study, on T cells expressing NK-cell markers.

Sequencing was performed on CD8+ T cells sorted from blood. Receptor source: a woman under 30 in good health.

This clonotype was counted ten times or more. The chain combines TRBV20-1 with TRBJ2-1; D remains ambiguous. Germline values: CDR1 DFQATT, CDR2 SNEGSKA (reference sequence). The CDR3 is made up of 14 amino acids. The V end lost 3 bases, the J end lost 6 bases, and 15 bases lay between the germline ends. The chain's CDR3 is CSARAPLNSNEQFF. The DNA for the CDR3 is TGCAGTGCTAGGGCCCCTCTTAACTCCAATGAGCAGTTCTTC.

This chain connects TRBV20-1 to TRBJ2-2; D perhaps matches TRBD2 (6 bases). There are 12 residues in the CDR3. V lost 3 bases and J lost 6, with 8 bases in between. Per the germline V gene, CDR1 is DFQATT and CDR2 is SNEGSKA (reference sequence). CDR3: CSASGSSGELFF. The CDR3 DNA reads TGCAGTGCTAGCGGGAGCTCCGGGGAGCTGTTTTTT.

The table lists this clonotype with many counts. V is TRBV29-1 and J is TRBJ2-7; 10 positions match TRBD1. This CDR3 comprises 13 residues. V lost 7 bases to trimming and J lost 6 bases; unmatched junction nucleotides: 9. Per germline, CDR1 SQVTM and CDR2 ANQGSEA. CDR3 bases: TGCAGCGCCTCCGGGACAGGGGTTGGCGAGCAGTACTTC. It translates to CSASGTGVGEQYF.

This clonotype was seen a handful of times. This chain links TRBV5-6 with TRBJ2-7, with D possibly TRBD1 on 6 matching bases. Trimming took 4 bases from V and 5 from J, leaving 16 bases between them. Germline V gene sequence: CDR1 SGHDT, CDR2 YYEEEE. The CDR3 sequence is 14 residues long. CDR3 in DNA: TGTGCCAGCAGCCCAGGGGTCGGCTCAGACGAGCAGTACTTC. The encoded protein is CASSPGVGSDEQYF.

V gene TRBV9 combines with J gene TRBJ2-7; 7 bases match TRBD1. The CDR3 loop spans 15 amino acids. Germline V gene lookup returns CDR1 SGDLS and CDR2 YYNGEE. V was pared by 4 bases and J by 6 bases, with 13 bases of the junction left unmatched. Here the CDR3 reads CASSSPVQGEAEQYF. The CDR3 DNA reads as TGTGCCAGCAGCTCCCCCGTGCAGGGGGAAGCCGAGCAGTACTTC.

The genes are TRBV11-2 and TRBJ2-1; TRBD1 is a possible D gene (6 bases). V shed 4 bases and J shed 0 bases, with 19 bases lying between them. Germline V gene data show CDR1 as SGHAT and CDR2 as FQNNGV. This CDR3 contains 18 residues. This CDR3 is CASSSRTQGYASYNEQFF. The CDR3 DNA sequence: TGTGCCAGCAGCTCGCGGACTCAGGGGTACGCCTCCTACAATGAGCAGTTCTTC. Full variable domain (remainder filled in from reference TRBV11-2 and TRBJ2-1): EAGVAQSPRYKIIEKRQSVAFWCNPISGHATLYWYQQILGQGPKLLIQFQNNGVVDDSQLPKDRFSAERLKGVDSTLKIQPAKLEDSAVYLCASSSRTQGYASYNEQFFGPGTRLTVL.

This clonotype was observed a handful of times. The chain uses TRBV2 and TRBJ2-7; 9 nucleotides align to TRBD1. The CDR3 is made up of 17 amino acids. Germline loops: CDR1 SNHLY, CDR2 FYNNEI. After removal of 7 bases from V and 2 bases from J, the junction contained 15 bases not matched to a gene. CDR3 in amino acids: CASNGPGTGRVTYEQYF. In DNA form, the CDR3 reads TGTGCCAGCAACGGACCCGGGACAGGGCGGGTTACCTACGAGCAGTACTTC.

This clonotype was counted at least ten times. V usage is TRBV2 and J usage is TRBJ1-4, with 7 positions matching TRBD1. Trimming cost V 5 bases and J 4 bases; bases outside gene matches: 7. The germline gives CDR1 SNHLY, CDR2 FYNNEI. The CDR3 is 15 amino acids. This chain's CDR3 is CASSLPGQSNEKLFF. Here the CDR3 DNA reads TGTGCCAGCAGTCTACCGGGACAGAGTAATGAAAAACTGTTTTTT.

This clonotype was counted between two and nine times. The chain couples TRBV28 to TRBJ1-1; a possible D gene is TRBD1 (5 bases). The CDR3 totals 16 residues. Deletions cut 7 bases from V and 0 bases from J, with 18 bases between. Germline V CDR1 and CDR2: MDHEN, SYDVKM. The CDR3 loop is CASNPVGVEVNTEAFF. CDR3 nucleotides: TGTGCCAGCAACCCCGTGGGGGTAGAGGTGAACACTGAAGCTTTCTTT.

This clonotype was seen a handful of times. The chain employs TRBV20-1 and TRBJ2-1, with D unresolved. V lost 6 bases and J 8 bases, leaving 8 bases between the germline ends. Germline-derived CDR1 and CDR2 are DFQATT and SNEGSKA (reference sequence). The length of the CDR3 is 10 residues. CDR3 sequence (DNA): TGCAGTGCCCAGCTTTATGAGCAGTTCTTC. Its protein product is CSAQLYEQFF.

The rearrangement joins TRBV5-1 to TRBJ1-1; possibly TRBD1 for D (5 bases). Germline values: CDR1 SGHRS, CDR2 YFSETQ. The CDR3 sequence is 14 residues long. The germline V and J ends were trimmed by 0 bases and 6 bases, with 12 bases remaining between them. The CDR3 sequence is CASSLGGPVAEAFF. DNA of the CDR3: TGCGCCAGCAGCTTGGGGGGCCCGGTCGCTGAAGCTTTCTTT.

DNA of the CDR3: TGTGCCAGCAGTTACTTTAGTGGTCCCTCCCCGGATCAAGAGACCCAGTACTTC. It specifies CASSYFSGPSPDQETQYF. The chain combines TRBV6-5 with TRBJ2-5; the D is unclear. V lost 1 base and J lost 2, with 20 bases in between. The CDR3 loop spans 18 amino acids. Germline values: CDR1 MNHEY, CDR2 SVGAGI.

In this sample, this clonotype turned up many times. CDR3 bases: TGTGCCAGCAGCCTGCTGCGGACTAGCGGGAGAACCGGGGAGCTGTTTTTT. Translated: CASSLLRTSGRTGELFF. This chain links TRBV5-5 with TRBJ2-2, with 13 bases identical to TRBD2. Germline-derived CDR1 and CDR2 are SGHKS and YYEKEE (reference sequence). Trimming removed 4 bases from V and 5 bases from J; junction bases left unmatched: 8. The CDR3 is 17 amino acids.

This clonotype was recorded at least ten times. DNA of the CDR3: TGCAGGAGTCGCGAGCAGTACTTC. Amino acid sequence: CRSREQYF. The V gene is TRBV20-1, the J gene TRBJ2-7; no definite D call. The CDR3 consists of 8 residues. Germline V lookup: CDR1 DFQATT, CDR2 SNEGSKA (reference sequence).

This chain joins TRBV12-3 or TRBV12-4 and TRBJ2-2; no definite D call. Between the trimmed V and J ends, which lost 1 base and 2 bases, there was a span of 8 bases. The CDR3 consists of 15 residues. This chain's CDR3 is CASSLVDTNTGELFF. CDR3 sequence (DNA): TGTGCCAGCAGTTTAGTCGACACAAACACCGGGGAGCTGTTTTTT.

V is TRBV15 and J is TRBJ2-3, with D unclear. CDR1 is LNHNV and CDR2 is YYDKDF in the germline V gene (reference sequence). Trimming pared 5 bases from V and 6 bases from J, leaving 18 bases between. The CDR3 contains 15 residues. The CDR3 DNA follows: TGTGCCACCAGCGCTCACAGAACCCAGGCGGATACGCAGTATTTT. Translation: CATSAHRTQADTQYF.

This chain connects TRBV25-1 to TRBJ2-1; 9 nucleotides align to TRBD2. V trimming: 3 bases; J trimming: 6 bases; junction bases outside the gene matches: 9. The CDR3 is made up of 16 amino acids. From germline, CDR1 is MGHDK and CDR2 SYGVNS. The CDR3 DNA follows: TGTGCCAGCAGTGAGGGTGTTAGCGGGAGATCCAATGAGCAGTTCTTC. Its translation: CASSEGVSGRSNEQFF.

The CDR3 loop is CSASGEGLGEQYF. The CDR3 nucleotides read TGCAGTGCTAGTGGGGAGGGTTTGGGCGAGCAGTACTTC. The chain uses TRBV20-1 and TRBJ2-7, with TRBD2 identical over 7 bases. Germline V gene sequence: CDR1 DFQATT, CDR2 SNEGSKA (reference sequence). The J segment lost 6 bases and the V segment lost 3 bases, leaving 8 bases of the junction unmatched. This CDR3 comprises 13 residues.

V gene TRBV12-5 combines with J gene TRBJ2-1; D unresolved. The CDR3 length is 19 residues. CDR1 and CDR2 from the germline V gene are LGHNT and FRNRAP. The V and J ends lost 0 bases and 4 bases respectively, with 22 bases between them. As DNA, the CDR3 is TGTGCTAGTGGTTTGGTACGGGTGGGCCTACCAACAAGATACAATGAGCAGTTCTTC. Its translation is CASGLVRVGLPTRYNEQFF.

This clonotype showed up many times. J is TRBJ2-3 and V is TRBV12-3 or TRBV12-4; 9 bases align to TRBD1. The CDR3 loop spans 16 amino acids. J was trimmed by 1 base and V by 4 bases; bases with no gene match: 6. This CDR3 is CASSWTGALGTDTQYF. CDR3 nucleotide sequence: TGTGCCAGCAGTTGGACAGGGGCTCTCGGCACAGATACGCAGTATTTT.

CDR3: CATDTAEVANTGELFF. Written as DNA, the CDR3 is TGTGCCACCGATACAGCGGAGGTCGCGAACACCGGGGAGCTGTTTTTT. This sequence joins TRBV18 and TRBJ2-2; D might be TRBD2 (5 bases). CDR1 and CDR2 from the germline V gene are KGHSH and LQKENI. The CDR3 has 16 residues. Trimming left V 10 bases short and J 0 bases short, with 18 bases between.

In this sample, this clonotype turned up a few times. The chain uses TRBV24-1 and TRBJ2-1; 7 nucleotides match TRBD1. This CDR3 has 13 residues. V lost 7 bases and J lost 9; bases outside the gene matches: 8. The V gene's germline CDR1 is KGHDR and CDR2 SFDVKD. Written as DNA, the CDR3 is TGTGCCACCAGCCGTATCGGACAGGCTGAGCAGTTCTTC. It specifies CATSRIGQAEQFF.

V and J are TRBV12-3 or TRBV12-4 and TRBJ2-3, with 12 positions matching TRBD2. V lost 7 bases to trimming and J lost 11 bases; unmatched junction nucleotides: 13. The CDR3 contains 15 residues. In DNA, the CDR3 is TGTGCCAGCACTCCGGTGGCTAGCGGGAGGGACGGGCAGTATTTT. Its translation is CASTPVASGRDGQYF.

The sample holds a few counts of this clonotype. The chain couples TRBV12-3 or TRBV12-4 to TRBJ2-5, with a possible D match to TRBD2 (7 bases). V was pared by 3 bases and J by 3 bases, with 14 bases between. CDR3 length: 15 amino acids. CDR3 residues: CASSFLGGGEETQYF. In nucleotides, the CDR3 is TGTGCCAGCAGTTTCCTAGGCGGGGGCGAAGAGACCCAGTACTTC.

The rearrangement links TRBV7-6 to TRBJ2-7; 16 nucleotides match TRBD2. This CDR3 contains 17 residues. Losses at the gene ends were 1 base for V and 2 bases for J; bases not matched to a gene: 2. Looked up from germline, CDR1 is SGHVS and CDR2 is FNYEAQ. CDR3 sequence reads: CASSLEGLAGGAYEQYF. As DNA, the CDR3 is TGTGCCAGCAGCTTAGAGGGACTAGCGGGAGGGGCCTACGAGCAGTACTTC.

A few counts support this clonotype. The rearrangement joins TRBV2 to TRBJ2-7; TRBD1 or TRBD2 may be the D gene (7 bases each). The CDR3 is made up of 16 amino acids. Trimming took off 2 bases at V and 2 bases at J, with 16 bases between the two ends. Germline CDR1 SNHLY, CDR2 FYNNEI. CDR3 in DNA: TGTGCCAGCAGTGAAAATACAGGGGAGGGTGCCTACGAGCAGTACTTC. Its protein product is CASSENTGEGAYEQYF.